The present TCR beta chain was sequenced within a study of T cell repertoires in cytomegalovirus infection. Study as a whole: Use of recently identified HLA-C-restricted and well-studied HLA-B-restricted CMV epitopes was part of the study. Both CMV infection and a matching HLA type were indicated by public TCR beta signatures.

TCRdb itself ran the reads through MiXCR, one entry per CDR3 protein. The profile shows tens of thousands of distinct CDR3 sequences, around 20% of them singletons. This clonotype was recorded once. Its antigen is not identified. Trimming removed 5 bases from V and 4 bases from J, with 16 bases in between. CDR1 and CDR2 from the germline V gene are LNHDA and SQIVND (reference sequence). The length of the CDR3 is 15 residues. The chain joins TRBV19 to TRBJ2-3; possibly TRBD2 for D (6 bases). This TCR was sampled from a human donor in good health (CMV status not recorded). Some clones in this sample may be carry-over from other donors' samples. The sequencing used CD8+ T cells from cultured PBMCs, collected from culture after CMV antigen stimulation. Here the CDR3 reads CASSRIRDLADTQYF. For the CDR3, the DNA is TGTGCCAGTAGTCGAATCCGGGACTTAGCAGATACGCAGTATTTT.